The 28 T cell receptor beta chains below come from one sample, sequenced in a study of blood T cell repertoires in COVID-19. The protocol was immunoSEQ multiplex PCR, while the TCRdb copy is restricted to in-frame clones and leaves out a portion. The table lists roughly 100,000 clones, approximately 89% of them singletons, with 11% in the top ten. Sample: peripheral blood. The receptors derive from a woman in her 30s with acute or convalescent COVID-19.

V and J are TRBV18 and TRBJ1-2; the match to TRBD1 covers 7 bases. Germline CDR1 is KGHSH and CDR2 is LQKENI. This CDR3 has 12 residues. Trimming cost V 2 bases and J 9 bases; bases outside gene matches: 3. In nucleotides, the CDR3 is TGTGCCAGCTCACCAGGGACAGATAGCTACACCTTC. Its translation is CASSPGTDSYTF.

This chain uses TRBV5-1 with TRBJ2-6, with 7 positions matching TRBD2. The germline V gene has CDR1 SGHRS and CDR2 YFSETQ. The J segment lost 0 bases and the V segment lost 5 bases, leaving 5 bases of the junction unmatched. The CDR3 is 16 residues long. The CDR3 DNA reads TGCGCCAGCAGTACCTCGGGGGGCTCTGGGGCCAACGTCCTGACTTTC. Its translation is CASSTSGGSGANVLTF.

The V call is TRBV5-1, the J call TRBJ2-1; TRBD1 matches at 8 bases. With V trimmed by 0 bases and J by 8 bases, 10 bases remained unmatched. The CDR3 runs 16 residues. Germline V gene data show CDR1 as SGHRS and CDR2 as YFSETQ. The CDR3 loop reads CASSLGTGKNRDEQFF. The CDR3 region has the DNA TGCGCCAGCAGCTTGGGGACAGGGAAGAATAGGGATGAGCAGTTCTTC.

The CDR3 DNA sequence: TGCAATCTGAGTCCGACTCCTGAAGCTTTCTTT. Residues: CNLSPTPEAFF. The chain carries TRBV20-1 and TRBJ1-1; D ambiguous. CDR3 length: 11 amino acids. CDR1 is DFQATT and CDR2 is SNEGSKA in the germline V gene (reference sequence).

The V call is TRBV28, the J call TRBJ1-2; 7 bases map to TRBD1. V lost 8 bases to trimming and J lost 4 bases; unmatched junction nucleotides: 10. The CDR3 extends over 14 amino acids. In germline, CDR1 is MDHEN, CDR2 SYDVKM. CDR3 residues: CASGSSTGFYGYTF. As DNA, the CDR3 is TGTGCCAGCGGATCCTCGACAGGGTTCTATGGCTACACCTTC.

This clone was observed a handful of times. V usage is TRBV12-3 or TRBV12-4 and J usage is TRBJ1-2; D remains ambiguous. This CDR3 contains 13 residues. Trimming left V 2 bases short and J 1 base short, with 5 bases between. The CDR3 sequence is CASSLSLNYGYTF. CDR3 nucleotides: TGTGCCAGCAGTTTAAGCCTTAACTATGGCTACACCTTC.

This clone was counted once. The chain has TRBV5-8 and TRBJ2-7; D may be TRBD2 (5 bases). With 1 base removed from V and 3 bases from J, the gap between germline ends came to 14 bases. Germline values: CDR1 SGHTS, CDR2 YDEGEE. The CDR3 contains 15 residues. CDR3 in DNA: TGTGCCAGCAGCTTGCAACTCGGTGAGGGCTACGAGCAGTACTTC. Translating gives CASSLQLGEGYEQYF.

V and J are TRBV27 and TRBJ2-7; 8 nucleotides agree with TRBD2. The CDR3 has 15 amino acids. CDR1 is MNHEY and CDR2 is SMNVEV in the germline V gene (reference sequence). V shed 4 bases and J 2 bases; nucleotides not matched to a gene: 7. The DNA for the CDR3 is TGTGCCAGCAGTTCCGGGGGGGAACTCCCCTACGAGCAGTACTTC. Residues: CASSSGGELPYEQYF.

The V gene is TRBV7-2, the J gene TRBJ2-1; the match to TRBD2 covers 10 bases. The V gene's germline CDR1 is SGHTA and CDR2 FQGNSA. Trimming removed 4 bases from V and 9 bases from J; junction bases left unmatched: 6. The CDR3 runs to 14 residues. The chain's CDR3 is CASSWGLARGEQFF. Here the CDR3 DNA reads TGTGCCAGCAGCTGGGGACTAGCGAGGGGTGAGCAGTTCTTC.

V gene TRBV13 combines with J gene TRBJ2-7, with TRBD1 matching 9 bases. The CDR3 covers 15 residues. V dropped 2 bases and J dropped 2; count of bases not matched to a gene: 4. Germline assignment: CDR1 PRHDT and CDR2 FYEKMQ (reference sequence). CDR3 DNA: TGTGCCAGCAGCTTATGGGACAGGGCCGCCTACGAGCAGTACTTC. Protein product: CASSLWDRAAYEQYF.

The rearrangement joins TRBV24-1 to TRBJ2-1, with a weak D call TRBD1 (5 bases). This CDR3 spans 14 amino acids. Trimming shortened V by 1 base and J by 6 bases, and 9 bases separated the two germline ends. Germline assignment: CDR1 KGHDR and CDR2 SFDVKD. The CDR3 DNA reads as TGTGCCACCAGTGATTTAGGGGTTTCCAATGAGCAGTTCTTC. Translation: CATSDLGVSNEQFF.

The DNA for the CDR3 is TGTGCCAGCAGTGAAGCGCTTCAGGGGGCGCGGAGCAATCAGCCCCAGCATTTT. It is translated as CASSEALQGARSNQPQHF. The chain employs TRBV2 and TRBJ1-5, with TRBD1 identical over 8 bases. The CDR3 consists of 18 residues. The germline V gene has CDR1 SNHLY and CDR2 FYNNEI. After removal of 0 bases from V and 1 base from J, the junction contained 8 bases not matched to a gene.

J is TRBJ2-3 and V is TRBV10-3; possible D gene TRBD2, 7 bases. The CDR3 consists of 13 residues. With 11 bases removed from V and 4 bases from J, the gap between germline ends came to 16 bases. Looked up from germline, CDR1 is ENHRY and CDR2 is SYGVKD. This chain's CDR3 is CAVSGGAADTQYF. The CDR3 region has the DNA TGTGCCGTCTCTGGGGGGGCCGCAGATACGCAGTATTTT.

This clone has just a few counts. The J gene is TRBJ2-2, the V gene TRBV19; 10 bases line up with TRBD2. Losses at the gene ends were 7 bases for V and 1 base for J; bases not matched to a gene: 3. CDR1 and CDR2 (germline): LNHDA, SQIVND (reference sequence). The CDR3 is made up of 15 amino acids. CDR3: CASKRLAGNTGELFF. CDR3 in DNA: TGTGCCAGTAAAAGACTAGCGGGGAACACCGGGGAGCTGTTTTTT.

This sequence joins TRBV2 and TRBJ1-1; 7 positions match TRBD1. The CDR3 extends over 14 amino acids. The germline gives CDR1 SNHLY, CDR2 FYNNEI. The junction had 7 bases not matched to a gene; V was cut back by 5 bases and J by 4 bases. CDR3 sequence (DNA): TGTGCCAGCAGTACAGGGGCGGTAGGCACTGAAGCTTTCTTT. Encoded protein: CASSTGAVGTEAFF.

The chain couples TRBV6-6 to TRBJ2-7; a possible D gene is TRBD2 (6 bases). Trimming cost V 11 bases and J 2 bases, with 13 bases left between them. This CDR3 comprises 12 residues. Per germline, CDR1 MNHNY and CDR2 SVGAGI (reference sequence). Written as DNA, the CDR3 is TGTGCCGTTCTGGGGGGTCCCTACGAGCAGTACTTC. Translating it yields CAVLGGPYEQYF.

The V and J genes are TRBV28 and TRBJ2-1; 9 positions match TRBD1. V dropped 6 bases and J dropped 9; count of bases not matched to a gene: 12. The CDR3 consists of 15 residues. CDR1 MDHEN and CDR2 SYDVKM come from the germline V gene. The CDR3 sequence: CASSFDRGGYLEQFF. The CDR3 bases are TGTGCCAGCAGCTTTGACAGGGGGGGTTATCTTGAGCAGTTCTTC.

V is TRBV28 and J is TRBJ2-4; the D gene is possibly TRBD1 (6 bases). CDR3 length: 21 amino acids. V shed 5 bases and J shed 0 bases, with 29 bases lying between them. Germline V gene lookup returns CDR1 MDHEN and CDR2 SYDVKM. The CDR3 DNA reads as TGTGCCAGCAGTCACCCCATCCTCCGGGACATCGACTGGGAAGCCAAAAACATTCAGTACTTC. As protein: CASSHPILRDIDWEAKNIQYF.

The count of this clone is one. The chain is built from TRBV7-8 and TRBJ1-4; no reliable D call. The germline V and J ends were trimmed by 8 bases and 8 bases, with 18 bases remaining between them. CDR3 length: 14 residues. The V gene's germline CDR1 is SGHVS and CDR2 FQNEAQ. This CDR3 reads CASGGSQQPEKLFF. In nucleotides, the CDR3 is TGTGCCAGCGGAGGTAGCCAGCAACCCGAAAAACTGTTTTTT.

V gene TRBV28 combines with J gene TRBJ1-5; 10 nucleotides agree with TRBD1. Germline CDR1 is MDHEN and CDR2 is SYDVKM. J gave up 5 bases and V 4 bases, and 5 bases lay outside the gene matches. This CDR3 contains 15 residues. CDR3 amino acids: CASSSGTGEYQPQHF. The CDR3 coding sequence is TGTGCCAGCAGTTCCGGGACAGGGGAATATCAGCCCCAGCATTTT.

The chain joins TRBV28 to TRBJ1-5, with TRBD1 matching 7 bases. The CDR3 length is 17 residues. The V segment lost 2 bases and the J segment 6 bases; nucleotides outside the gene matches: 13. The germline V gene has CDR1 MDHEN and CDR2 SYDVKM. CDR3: CASSLRFDRALTQPQHF. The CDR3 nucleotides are TGTGCCAGCAGTTTAAGGTTCGACAGGGCTTTAACTCAGCCCCAGCATTTT.

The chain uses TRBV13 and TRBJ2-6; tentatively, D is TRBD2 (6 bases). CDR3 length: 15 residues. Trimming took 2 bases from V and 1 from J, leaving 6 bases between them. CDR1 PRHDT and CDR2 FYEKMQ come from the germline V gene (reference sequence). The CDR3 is CASSLRGSGANVLTF. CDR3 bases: TGTGCCAGCAGCTTACGGGGGTCTGGGGCCAACGTCCTGACTTTC. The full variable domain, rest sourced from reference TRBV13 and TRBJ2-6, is AAGVIQSPRHLIKEKRETATLKCYPIPRHDTVYWYQQGPGQDPQFLISFYEKMQSDKGSIPDRFSAQQFSDYHSELNMSSLELGDSALYFCASSLRGSGANVLTFGAGSRLTVL.

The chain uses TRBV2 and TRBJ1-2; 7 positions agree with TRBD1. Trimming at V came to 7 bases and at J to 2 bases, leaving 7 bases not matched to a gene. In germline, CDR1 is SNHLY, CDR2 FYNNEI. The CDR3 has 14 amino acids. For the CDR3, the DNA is TGTGCCAGCACTGGACAGGACAGAAACTATGGCTACACCTTC. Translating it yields CASTGQDRNYGYTF.

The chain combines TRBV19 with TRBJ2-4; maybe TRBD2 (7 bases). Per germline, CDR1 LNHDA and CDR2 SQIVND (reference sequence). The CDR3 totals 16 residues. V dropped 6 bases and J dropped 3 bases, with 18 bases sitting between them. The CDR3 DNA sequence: TGTGCCAGTAGCCCCGACGCGGGGGCCATCAAAAACATTCAGTACTTC. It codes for CASSPDAGAIKNIQYF. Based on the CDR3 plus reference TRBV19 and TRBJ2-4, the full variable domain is DGGITQSPKYLFRKEGQNVTLSCEQNLNHDAMYWYRQDPGQGLRLIYYSQIVNDFQKGDIAEGYSVSREKKESFPLTVTSAQKNPTAFYLCASSPDAGAIKNIQYFGAGTRLSVL.

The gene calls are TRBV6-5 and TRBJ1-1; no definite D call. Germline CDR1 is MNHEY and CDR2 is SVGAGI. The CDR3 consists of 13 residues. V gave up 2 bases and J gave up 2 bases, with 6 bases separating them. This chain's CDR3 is CASSYGPNTEAFF. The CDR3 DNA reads TGTGCCAGCAGTTACGGGCCTAACACTGAAGCTTTCTTT.

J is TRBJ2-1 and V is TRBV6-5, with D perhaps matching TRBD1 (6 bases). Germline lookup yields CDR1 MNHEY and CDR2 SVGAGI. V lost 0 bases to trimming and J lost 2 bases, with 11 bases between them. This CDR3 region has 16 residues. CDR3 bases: TGTGCCAGCAGTTACTCACCCAGGGGAACCTACAATGAGCAGTTCTTC. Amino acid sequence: CASSYSPRGTYNEQFF.

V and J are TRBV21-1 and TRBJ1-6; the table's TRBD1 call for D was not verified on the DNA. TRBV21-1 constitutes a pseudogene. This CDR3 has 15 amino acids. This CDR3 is CERGQGLSYNSPLHF. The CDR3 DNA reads TGTGAGAGGGGACAGGGTCTTTCCTATAATTCACCCCTCCACTTT.

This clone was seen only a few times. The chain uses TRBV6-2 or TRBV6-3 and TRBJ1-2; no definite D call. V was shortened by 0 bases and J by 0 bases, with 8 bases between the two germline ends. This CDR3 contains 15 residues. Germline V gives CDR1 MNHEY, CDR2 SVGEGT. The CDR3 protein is CASSYSRRPNYGYTF. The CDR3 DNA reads TGTGCCAGCAGTTACTCCCGGAGGCCTAACTATGGCTACACCTTC.